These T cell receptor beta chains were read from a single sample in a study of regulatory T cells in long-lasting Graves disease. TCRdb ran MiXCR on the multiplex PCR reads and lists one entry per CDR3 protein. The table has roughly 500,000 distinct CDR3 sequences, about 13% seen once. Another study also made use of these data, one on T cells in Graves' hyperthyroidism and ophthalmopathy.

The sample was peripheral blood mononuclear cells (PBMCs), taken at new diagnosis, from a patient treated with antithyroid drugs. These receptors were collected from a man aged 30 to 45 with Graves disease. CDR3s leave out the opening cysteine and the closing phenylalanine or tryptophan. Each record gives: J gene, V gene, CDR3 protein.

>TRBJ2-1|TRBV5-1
ASSLTWSANEQF
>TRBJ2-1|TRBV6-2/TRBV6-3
ASSRTYNEQF
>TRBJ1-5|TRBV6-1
ASKQGRNQPQH
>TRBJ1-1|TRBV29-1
SFHPGGSEAF
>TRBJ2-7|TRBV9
ASSVEGALINEQY
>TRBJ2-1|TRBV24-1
ATSDSTSWDDTYEQF
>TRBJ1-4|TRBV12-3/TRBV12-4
ASSFGGANEKLF
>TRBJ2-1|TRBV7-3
ASSLIAGATEQF
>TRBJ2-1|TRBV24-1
ATSGHSGGSYNEQF
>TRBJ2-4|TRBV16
ASREGPPAKNIQY
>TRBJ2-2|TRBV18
ASSLGQPNTGELF
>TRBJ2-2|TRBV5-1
ASTSSANTGELF
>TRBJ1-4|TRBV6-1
ASSEASAGVEKLF
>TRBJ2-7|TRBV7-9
ASSLGQAFYEQY
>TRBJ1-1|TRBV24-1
ATSEGDQLY
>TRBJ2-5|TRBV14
ASSLDRRVQETQY
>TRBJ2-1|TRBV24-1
ATSDYQREGQGNEQF
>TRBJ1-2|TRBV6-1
ASSKPQGAEGYT
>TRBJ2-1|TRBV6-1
AGSPRLTVYNEQF
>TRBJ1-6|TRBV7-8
ASSLDLGLGNSPLH
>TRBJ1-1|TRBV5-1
ASSSTGGRMNTEAF
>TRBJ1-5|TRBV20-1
SASHDKGNQPQH
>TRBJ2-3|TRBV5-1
ASSLEAGTTDTQY
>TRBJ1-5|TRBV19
ASRPRGTNQPQH
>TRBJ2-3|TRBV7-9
ASSLVPGLAGGGTDTQY
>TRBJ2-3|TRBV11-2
ASSLGVRWTDTQY
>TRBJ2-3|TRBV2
ASRGLAGVATQY
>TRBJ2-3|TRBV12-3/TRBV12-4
ASTFGGLGTDTQY
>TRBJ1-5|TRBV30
ACDTRDSSTNQPQH
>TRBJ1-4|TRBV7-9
ASKRGATEKLF
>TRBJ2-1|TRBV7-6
ASSPPNSYNEQF
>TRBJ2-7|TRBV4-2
ASSQVPLGLADPYEQY
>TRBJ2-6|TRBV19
ASNTGAYGANVLT
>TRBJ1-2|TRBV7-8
ASSLVILGAQSYGYT
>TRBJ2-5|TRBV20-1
SATRLVLQYRGLGETQY
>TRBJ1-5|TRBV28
ASSLQGGEPQH
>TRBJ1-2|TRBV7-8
ASSARADFYGYT
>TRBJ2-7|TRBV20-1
GASPGTGGIYEQY
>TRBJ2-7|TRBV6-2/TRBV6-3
ASSWDEQY
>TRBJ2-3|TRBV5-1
ASSPWPGLTDTQY
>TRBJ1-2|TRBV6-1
ASSNLYGYT
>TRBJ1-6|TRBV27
ASSQTGTGYNSPLH
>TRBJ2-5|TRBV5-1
ASSFRPGRQETQY
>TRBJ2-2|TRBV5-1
ASSLGGLAGALTGELF
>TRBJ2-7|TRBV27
ASSPTGLHEQY
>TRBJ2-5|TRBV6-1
ACLPPGQKTQY
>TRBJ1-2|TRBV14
ASSPLKTGPYGYT
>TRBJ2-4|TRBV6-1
ASTGGLLAKNIQY
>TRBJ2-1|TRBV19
ASSDGLAGVNEQF
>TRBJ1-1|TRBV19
ASSPHSGPEAF
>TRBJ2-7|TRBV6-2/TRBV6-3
ASNKRPGRGAWEQY
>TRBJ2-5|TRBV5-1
ASSLRASGEETQY
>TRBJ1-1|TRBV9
ASSPRPVGLNTEAF
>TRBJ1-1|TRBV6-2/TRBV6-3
ASSLGGGPSEAF